This record concerns one T cell receptor (beta chain) sequence. Its antigen is still unknown. The germline V gene has CDR1 SEHNR and CDR2 FQNEAQ (reference sequence). The CDR3 covers 17 residues. With V trimmed by 5 bases and J by 8 bases, 16 bases remained unmatched. The entry originates in a study of cytomegalovirus exposure and HLA in healthy donors. Study observations and caveats: At a 0.05 false discovery rate, a later analysis found about 17,000 TCR beta sequences to be associated with HLA alleles. Over 150 TCR beta chains were listed as cytomegalovirus-associated. What was likely a sequencing artifact was a cluster of highly shared sequence variants.

A multiplex PCR was run with 60 Vbeta primers and 13 Jbeta primers. Sequencing used immunoSEQ multiplex PCR; TCRdb keeps in-frame clones, though not all of them. The profile shows about 120,000 clones, approximately 80% of them singletons. The donors comprised healthy bone marrow donors. This TCR was sampled from a woman aged 25 to 45 in good health and CMV-seropositive. The rearrangement joins TRBV7-9 to TRBJ2-1; TRBD1 matches 9 bases. Source material: PBMCs. The CDR3 nucleotides are TGTGCCAGCAGCAATTCAAACACCGGGACAGGGAATTATGAGCAGTTCTTC. As protein: CASSNSNTGTGNYEQFF.